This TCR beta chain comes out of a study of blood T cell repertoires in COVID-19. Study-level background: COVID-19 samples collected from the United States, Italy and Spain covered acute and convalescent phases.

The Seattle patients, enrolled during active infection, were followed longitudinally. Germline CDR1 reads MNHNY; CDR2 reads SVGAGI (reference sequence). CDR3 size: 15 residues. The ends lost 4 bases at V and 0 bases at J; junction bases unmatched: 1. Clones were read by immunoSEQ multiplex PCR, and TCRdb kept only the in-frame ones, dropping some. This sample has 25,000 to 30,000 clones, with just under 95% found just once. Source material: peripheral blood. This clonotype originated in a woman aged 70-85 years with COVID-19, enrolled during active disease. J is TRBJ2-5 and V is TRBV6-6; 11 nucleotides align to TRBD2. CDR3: CASSLTSGDQETQYF. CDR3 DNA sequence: TGTGCCAGCAGTTTGACTAGCGGGGACCAAGAGACCCAGTACTTC.